Listed here are 16 T cell receptor beta chains from one sample, sequenced in a study of cytomegalovirus exposure and HLA in healthy donors. A multiplex PCR was run with 60 Vbeta primers and 13 Jbeta primers. Assay used: immunoSEQ multiplex PCR; TCRdb lists only in-frame clones, some missing. The sample's table shows roughly 77,000 clones. Sequenced: PBMCs. Receptors were obtained from a female donor in good health and CMV-seropositive.

This chain links TRBV7-6 with TRBJ2-5; 7 nucleotides match TRBD2. The J segment lost 2 bases and the V segment lost 5 bases, leaving 2 bases of the junction unmatched. The CDR3 runs to 13 residues. Germline loops: CDR1 SGHVS, CDR2 FNYEAQ. In DNA form, the CDR3 reads TGTGCCAGCAGCGGGGGACTACAAGAGACCCAGTACTTC. Translated: CASSGGLQETQYF. Variable domain in full (rest from reference TRBV7-6 and TRBJ2-5): GAGVSQSPRYKVTKRGQDVALRCDPISGHVSLYWYRQALGQGPEFLTYFNYEAQQDKSGLPNDRFSAERPEGSISTLTIQRTEQRDSAMYRCASSGGLQETQYFGPGTRLLVL.

The genes are TRBV7-2 and TRBJ2-3; 9 bases are shared with TRBD1. Germline assignment: CDR1 SGHTA and CDR2 FQGNSA. The V gene end was trimmed by 3 bases and the J gene end by 3 bases; junction bases not matched to a gene: 4. This CDR3 contains 15 residues. The CDR3 sequence: CASSLTGGPTDTQYF. Written as DNA, the CDR3 is TGTGCCAGCAGCTTGACAGGGGGACCTACAGATACGCAGTATTTT.

The rearrangement uses TRBV5-1 and TRBJ2-2; 9 bases line up with TRBD2. V lost 5 bases, J lost 6 bases, and 11 bases stayed unmatched. This CDR3 is 16 amino acids long. The germline V gene encodes CDR1 SGHRS and CDR2 YFSETQ. CDR3 bases: TGCGCCAGCAGGACTAGCGGACCAACAGTCCCCGGGGAGCTGTTTTTT. It specifies CASRTSGPTVPGELFF.

The chain combines TRBV6-5 with TRBJ2-1, with 8 positions matching TRBD1. J lost 15 bases, V lost 4 bases, and 11 bases had no gene match. CDR1 and CDR2 from the germline V gene are MNHEY and SVGAGI. This CDR3 contains 13 residues. CDR3 protein: CASSSVRTGSLFF. In DNA form, the CDR3 reads TGTGCCAGCAGTTCCGTCCGGACAGGGTCTCTGTTCTTC.

The V and J genes are TRBV2 and TRBJ2-7; D may be TRBD2 (5 bases). Germline V gene sequence: CDR1 SNHLY, CDR2 FYNNEI. The V and J ends lost 8 bases and 4 bases respectively, with 12 bases between them. There are 12 residues in the CDR3. CDR3 sequence: CASSEDRYEQYF. The DNA for the CDR3 is TGTGCCAGCTCGGAGGACCGATACGAGCAGTACTTC. Combining the CDR3 with reference TRBV2 and TRBJ2-7 gives the whole variable domain EPEVTQTPSHQVTQMGQEVILRCVPISNHLYFYWYRQILGQKVEFLVSFYNNEISEKSEIFDDQFSVERPDGSNFTLKIRSTKLEDSAMYFCASSEDRYEQYFGPGTRLTVT.

This sequence joins TRBV14 and TRBJ2-7; 9 bases match TRBD1. The CDR3 runs to 18 residues. Germline CDR1 reads SGHDN; CDR2 reads FVKESK. The V and J ends lost 4 bases and 2 bases, in that order; junction bases with no gene match: 15. Here the CDR3 reads CASSPRPGTGIGAYEQYF. In DNA, the CDR3 is TGTGCCAGCAGCCCACGTCCCGGGACAGGGATCGGGGCCTACGAGCAGTACTTC.

The chain has TRBV9 and TRBJ2-3; 12 bases align to TRBD2. This CDR3 has 15 amino acids. CDR1 and CDR2 from the germline V gene are SGDLS and YYNGEE. Germline trimming cut 4 bases from V and 3 bases from J; bases unmatched to any gene: 3. The CDR3 sequence is CASSTSGGPTDTQYF. As DNA, the CDR3 is TGTGCCAGCAGCACTAGCGGGGGGCCTACAGATACGCAGTATTTT.

The genes are TRBV6-5 and TRBJ1-1; no reliable D call. In germline, CDR1 is MNHEY, CDR2 SVGAGI. V was pared by 0 bases and J by 0 bases, with 8 bases between. This CDR3 region has 15 residues. The chain's CDR3 is CASSYSKQMNTEAFF. The CDR3 DNA sequence: TGTGCCAGCAGTTACTCGAAACAGATGAACACTGAAGCTTTCTTT.

The rearrangement links TRBV6-5 to TRBJ2-1; 10 nucleotides agree with TRBD2. The junction had 3 bases not matched to a gene; V was cut back by 4 bases and J by 3 bases. The CDR3 loop spans 15 amino acids. The germline V gene encodes CDR1 MNHEY and CDR2 SVGAGI. CDR3 region: CASSLVAGGYNEQFF. CDR3 in DNA: TGTGCCAGCAGTTTAGTAGCGGGGGGCTACAATGAGCAGTTCTTC.

The genes are TRBV18 and TRBJ1-5; D remains ambiguous. V was clipped by 3 bases and J by 7 bases, with 13 bases between them. This CDR3 contains 14 residues. Germline V CDR1 and CDR2: KGHSH, LQKENI. DNA of the CDR3: TGTGCCAGCTCACCCCGTGTAGAGGCCCAGCCCCAGCATTTT. Translated: CASSPRVEAQPQHF.

The chain is built from TRBV27 and TRBJ1-1; 8 nucleotides align to TRBD1. The V and J ends lost 4 bases and 1 base, in that order; junction bases with no gene match: 2. Germline loops: CDR1 MNHEY, CDR2 SMNVEV (reference sequence). The CDR3 runs to 14 residues. This chain's CDR3 is CASSSRGRNTEAFF. CDR3 DNA: TGTGCCAGCAGTTCCAGGGGGCGGAACACTGAAGCTTTCTTT.

CDR3: CASSPNLASGGRGETQYF. The CDR3 nucleotides are TGCGCCAGCAGCCCTAACCTCGCTAGCGGGGGAAGGGGAGAGACCCAGTACTTC. The chain joins TRBV5-1 to TRBJ2-5; 10 bases match TRBD2. CDR3 size: 18 residues. Germline V CDR1 and CDR2: SGHRS, YFSETQ. V shed 4 bases, J shed 4 bases, and the junction held 16 bases outside the gene matches. The variable domain in full, with the rest retrieved from reference TRBV5-1 and TRBJ2-5, is KAGVTQTPRYLIKTRGQQVTLSCSPISGHRSVSWYQQTPGQGLQFLFEYFSETQRNKGNFPGRFSGRQFSNSRSEMNVSTLELGDSALYLCASSPNLASGGRGETQYFGPGTRLLVL.

The genes are TRBV5-1 and TRBJ1-2; TRBD1 matches at 9 bases. Per germline, CDR1 SGHRS and CDR2 YFSETQ. Trimming cost V 2 bases and J 8 bases; bases outside gene matches: 4. CDR3 length: 13 residues. DNA for the CDR3: TGCGCCAGCAGCTTCTGGGACAGGGAAGGCTACACCTTC. This sequence encodes CASSFWDREGYTF.

V gene TRBV19 combines with J gene TRBJ1-1; 9 nucleotides align to TRBD1. V shed 7 bases and J 1 base; nucleotides not matched to a gene: 4. Germline V gene sequence: CDR1 LNHDA, CDR2 SQIVND (reference sequence). This CDR3 region has 14 residues. DNA for the CDR3: TGTGCCAGTATTCGGACAGGGGCGAACACTGAAGCTTTCTTT. Translating it yields CASIRTGANTEAFF.

The J gene is TRBJ1-4, the V gene TRBV19, with 9 nucleotides matching TRBD1. The germline CDR1 and CDR2 sequences are LNHDA and SQIVND (reference sequence). CDR3 size: 16 residues. The V segment lost 4 bases and the J segment 4 bases; nucleotides outside the gene matches: 7. The CDR3 spells CASSTLTGGGNEKLFF. In DNA form, the CDR3 reads TGTGCCAGTAGTACTCTAACAGGGGGCGGTAATGAAAAACTGTTTTTT.

The rearrangement uses TRBV2 and TRBJ2-1, with no clear D. The V end lost 7 bases, the J end lost 0 bases, and 13 bases lay between the germline ends. Per germline, CDR1 SNHLY and CDR2 FYNNEI. The CDR3 is 15 residues long. CDR3 residues: CASTGMRYSYNEQFF. The CDR3 DNA sequence: TGTGCCAGCACCGGAATGAGGTACTCCTACAATGAGCAGTTCTTC.